What follows are 4 T cell receptor beta chains derived from one specimen sequenced in a study of T cell responses to AZD1222 COVID-19 vaccine. Profiled with immunoSEQ multiplex PCR; TCRdb holds only in-frame clones, not every one. In the table there are about 110,000 clones, roughly 91% of which are singletons. The sample in question was peripheral blood, obtained 28 days after the second AZD1222 dose. The receptors were gathered from an adult who received the AZD1222 COVID-19 vaccine.

CDR3 loop: CASSDQGLYEQYF. The CDR3 DNA reads as TGTGCCAGCAGTGACCAGGGGCTCTACGAGCAGTACTTC. The chain links TRBV6-1 to TRBJ2-7; a weak D match, TRBD1 (6 bases). The CDR3 runs to 13 residues. V was trimmed by 3 bases and J by 3 bases, leaving 9 bases between them. From germline, CDR1 is MNHNS and CDR2 SASEGT.

The genes are TRBV11-2 and TRBJ2-3; 8 nucleotides agree with TRBD2. The germline gives CDR1 SGHAT, CDR2 FQNNGV. The junction had 16 bases not matched to a gene; V was cut back by 0 bases and J by 2 bases. This CDR3 is 20 amino acids long. The CDR3 DNA reads as TGTGCCAGCAGCTTAGAAGCCCCTCAGCGGGGGCCCTCCCTCACAGATACGCAGTATTTT. Encoded protein: CASSLEAPQRGPSLTDTQYF.

The chain recombines TRBV18 with TRBJ2-7, with 7 nucleotides matching TRBD1. Germline V lookup: CDR1 KGHSH, CDR2 LQKENI. The V gene end was trimmed by 5 bases and the J gene end by 4 bases; junction bases not matched to a gene: 5. There are 13 residues in the CDR3. CDR3 amino acids: CASSTDRRYEQYF. CDR3 coding DNA: TGTGCCAGCTCAACGGACAGGCGGTACGAGCAGTACTTC.

This clone was picked up one time. V gene TRBV7-2 combines with J gene TRBJ2-1; TRBD2 aligns across 7 bases. The junction had 4 bases not matched to a gene; V was cut back by 1 base and J by 4 bases. The CDR3 consists of 15 residues. From germline, CDR1 is SGHTA and CDR2 FQGNSA. The DNA for the CDR3 is TGTGCCAGCAGCTTAGGAAGGGGAGGGTACAATGAGCAGTTCTTC. Protein sequence: CASSLGRGGYNEQFF.